These 20 T cell receptor beta chains came from one sample sequenced in a study of OX40 agonist ivuxolimab in advanced cancers. The method was immunoSEQ multiplex PCR; TCRdb's version includes in-frame clones alone and lacks a portion of them. The sample has roughly 86,000 clones; approximately 90% are singletons. The sequences come from CD4+ or CD8+ T cells sorted from blood, collected in a trial of the OX40 agonist ivuxolimab. Source of these receptors: an adult with an advanced solid tumor such as melanoma, head and neck, liver or kidney cancer.

This chain uses TRBV15 with TRBJ2-3, with 8 bases that match TRBD2. In germline, CDR1 is LNHNV, CDR2 YYDKDF (reference sequence). With 3 bases clipped from V and 2 bases from J, the junction kept 4 bases outside the gene matches. The CDR3 has 15 residues. Here the CDR3 reads CATSRRAGDTDTQYF. In DNA form, the CDR3 reads TGTGCCACCAGCAGGAGAGCGGGAGACACAGATACGCAGTATTTT.

V usage is TRBV13 and J usage is TRBJ2-3, with D perhaps assigned TRBD1 or TRBD2 (5 bases each). The V end was cut by 1 base, the J end by 3 bases, with 14 bases between. Looked up from germline, CDR1 is PRHDT and CDR2 is FYEKMQ (reference sequence). CDR3 length: 16 amino acids. The CDR3 nucleotides read TGTGCCAGCAGCTTAGAGGGGAGTTCGGCAACAGATACGCAGTATTTT. It is translated as CASSLEGSSATDTQYF.

The chain uses TRBV10-3 and TRBJ1-1; 7 positions match TRBD1. The CDR3 consists of 15 residues. CDR1 and CDR2 (germline): ENHRY, SYGVKD. J lost 0 bases, V lost 4 bases, and 5 bases had no gene match. The CDR3 loop reads CAISVGTALNTEAFF. As DNA, the CDR3 is TGTGCCATCAGTGTCGGGACAGCCTTGAACACTGAAGCTTTCTTT.

This chain joins TRBV5-1 and TRBJ2-5, with D possibly TRBD1 on 5 matching bases. V lost 0 bases and J lost 5, with 20 bases in between. The CDR3 extends over 17 amino acids. The germline gives CDR1 SGHRS, CDR2 YFSETQ. CDR3 DNA sequence: TGCGCCAGCAGCTTGGGGCAGGGTGGAAGACGCCGGGAGACCCAGTACTTC. Translation gives CASSLGQGGRRRETQYF.

Here the CDR3 reads CASSLGGANTEAFF. The CDR3, as DNA: TGTGCCAGCAGCTTAGGCGGGGCGAACACTGAAGCTTTCTTT. V and J are TRBV11-2 and TRBJ1-1; D may be TRBD1 (5 bases). V was cut by 1 base and J by 1 base, with 7 bases left in between. CDR3 length: 14 amino acids. Germline lookup yields CDR1 SGHAT and CDR2 FQNNGV.

The J gene is TRBJ1-5, the V gene TRBV30; the D gene is possibly TRBD1 (6 bases). This CDR3 comprises 14 residues. Trimming took 1 base from V and 4 from J, leaving 11 bases between them. The germline gives CDR1 GTSNPN, CDR2 SVGIG (reference sequence). CDR3 sequence (DNA): TGTGCCTGGAGTGAGGGGGTGGTGAATCAGCCCCAGCATTTT. It is translated as CAWSEGVVNQPQHF.

In regard to this clone: Within the sample, other DNA sequences also encode this same CDR3. The chain uses TRBV18 and TRBJ1-2, with 7 bases that match TRBD1. Germline CDR1 KGHSH, CDR2 LQKENI. The CDR3 sequence is 13 residues long. V shed 3 bases and J 3 bases; nucleotides not matched to a gene: 1. CDR3 DNA: TGTGCCAGCTCACCCGACAGGGACTATGGCTACACCTTC. Residues: CASSPDRDYGYTF.

This chain connects TRBV28 to TRBJ2-3; 10 bases map to TRBD2. V lost 5 bases, J lost 2 bases, and 1 base stayed unmatched. CDR1 MDHEN and CDR2 SYDVKM come from the germline V gene. The CDR3 runs to 14 residues. Here the CDR3 reads CASSLAGVTDTQYF. The CDR3 DNA follows: TGTGCCAGCAGTCTAGCGGGGGTCACAGATACGCAGTATTTT.

The CDR3 DNA follows: TGTGCCAGTACCGCGACAGGGGGCTCCTACAATGAGCAGTTCTTC. Protein product: CASTATGGSYNEQFF. This chain uses TRBV19 with TRBJ2-1, with 9 bases that match TRBD1. Losses at the gene ends were 7 bases for V and 0 bases for J; bases not matched to a gene: 4. Per the germline V gene, CDR1 is LNHDA and CDR2 is SQIVND (reference sequence). This CDR3 region has 15 residues. Looking up the rest from reference TRBV19 and TRBJ2-1 gives the full variable domain: DGGITQSPKYLFRKEGQNVTLSCEQNLNHDAMYWYRQDPGQGLRLIYYSQIVNDFQKGDIAEGYSVSREKKESFPLTVTSAQKNPTAFYLCASTATGGSYNEQFFGPGTRLTVL.

The chain uses TRBV7-9 and TRBJ2-3; the match to TRBD1 covers 12 bases. This CDR3 spans 15 amino acids. The ends lost 5 bases at V and 6 bases at J; junction bases unmatched: 6. Germline CDR1 reads SEHNR; CDR2 reads FQNEAQ (reference sequence). Here the CDR3 DNA reads TGTGCCAGCAGCCTCACCGGGACAGGGGGCGATACGCAGTATTTT. Translation gives CASSLTGTGGDTQYF.

This sequence joins TRBV18 and TRBJ2-2; D is ambiguous. CDR3 length equals 14 residues. Trimming took 6 bases from V and 4 from J, leaving 12 bases between them. Germline loops: CDR1 KGHSH, CDR2 LQKENI. The CDR3 protein is CASSPLSLTGELFF. The DNA of the CDR3 is TGTGCCAGCTCTCCCCTGTCCCTCACCGGGGAGCTGTTTTTT.

The J gene is TRBJ2-3, the V gene TRBV21-1; TRBD2 reflects the table's D call only, with no check against the DNA. TRBV21-1 constitutes a pseudogene. The CDR3 is 19 amino acids. The CDR3 loop reads CASSERRLAGEGIADTQYF. The CDR3 DNA sequence: TGTGCCAGCAGCGAGAGGAGACTAGCGGGAGAGGGGATCGCAGATACGCAGTATTTT.

The sample holds a few counts of this clone. The chain uses TRBV4-1 and TRBJ1-5; D not resolved. The germline CDR1 and CDR2 sequences are MGHRA and YSYEKL. V was trimmed by 6 bases and J by 1 base, leaving 10 bases between them. The CDR3 spans 14 residues. The CDR3 nucleotides are TGCGCCAGCAGGGACTTGGTAAGCAATCAGCCCCAGCATTTT. It is translated as CASRDLVSNQPQHF.

This chain links TRBV4-1 with TRBJ1-2; D unclear. This CDR3 comprises 15 residues. Trimming took 1 base from V and 0 from J, leaving 9 bases between them. CDR1 and CDR2 from the germline V gene are MGHRA and YSYEKL. CDR3 coding DNA: TGCGCCAGCAGCCAAGTTCTAACAGCTAACTATGGCTACACCTTC. It codes for CASSQVLTANYGYTF.

The chain combines TRBV28 with TRBJ2-1, with TRBD2 matching over 7 bases. The CDR3 spans 16 residues. Germline assignment: CDR1 MDHEN and CDR2 SYDVKM. With V trimmed by 5 bases and J by 3 bases, 10 bases remained unmatched. CDR3 nucleotides: TGTGCCAGCAGTCAACAATCAGCGGGAATCTACAATGAGCAGTTCTTC. This gives the protein CASSQQSAGIYNEQFF.

This chain links TRBV19 with TRBJ2-4; 13 nucleotides match TRBD2. The CDR3 has 17 residues. Germline V gives CDR1 LNHDA, CDR2 SQIVND (reference sequence). The J segment lost 2 bases and the V segment lost 6 bases, leaving 7 bases of the junction unmatched. The CDR3 reads CASSIRLAGGPKNIQYF. The CDR3 DNA sequence: TGTGCCAGTAGCATCAGACTAGCGGGAGGACCCAAAAACATTCAGTACTTC. The entire variable domain, with the rest obtained from reference TRBV19 and TRBJ2-4, is as follows: DGGITQSPKYLFRKEGQNVTLSCEQNLNHDAMYWYRQDPGQGLRLIYYSQIVNDFQKGDIAEGYSVSREKKESFPLTVTSAQKNPTAFYLCASSIRLAGGPKNIQYFGAGTRLSVL.

This clone was recorded only once. The chain employs TRBV13 and TRBJ2-1, with 8 bases identical to TRBD2. Germline assignment: CDR1 PRHDT and CDR2 FYEKMQ (reference sequence). V gave up 2 bases and J gave up 4 bases; unmatched junction bases: 16. This CDR3 has 19 amino acids. The chain's CDR3 is CASSLRGVRAGVPYNEQFF. The CDR3 nucleotides read TGTGCCAGCAGCTTAAGGGGGGTGAGAGCGGGAGTCCCTTACAATGAGCAGTTCTTC.

This sequence joins TRBV7-9 and TRBJ2-7, with D possibly being TRBD1 (6 bases). The germline V gene encodes CDR1 SEHNR and CDR2 FQNEAQ (reference sequence). V dropped 4 bases and J dropped 0 bases, with 10 bases sitting between them. This CDR3 is built from 14 residues. This chain's CDR3 is CASSSTGISYEQYF. The DNA of the CDR3 is TGTGCCAGCAGCTCTACAGGGATCTCCTACGAGCAGTACTTC.

The sample holds one count of this clone. The J gene is TRBJ2-7, the V gene TRBV27; 8 bases agree with TRBD1. There are 16 residues in the CDR3. V was clipped by 0 bases and J by 2 bases; unmatched bases: 6. Germline lookup yields CDR1 MNHEY and CDR2 SMNVEV (reference sequence). CDR3 loop: CASSLSLGQVAYEQYF. CDR3 nucleotides: TGTGCCAGCAGTTTATCTTTGGGACAGGTGGCCTACGAGCAGTACTTC.

The chain joins TRBV7-9 to TRBJ2-5; D remains unclear. The CDR3 totals 12 residues. From germline, CDR1 is SEHNR and CDR2 FQNEAQ (reference sequence). V was shortened by 5 bases and J by 1 base, with 5 bases between the two germline ends. The CDR3 coding sequence is TGTGCCAGCAGCATCAGCCAAGAGACCCAGTACTTC. Translated: CASSISQETQYF.